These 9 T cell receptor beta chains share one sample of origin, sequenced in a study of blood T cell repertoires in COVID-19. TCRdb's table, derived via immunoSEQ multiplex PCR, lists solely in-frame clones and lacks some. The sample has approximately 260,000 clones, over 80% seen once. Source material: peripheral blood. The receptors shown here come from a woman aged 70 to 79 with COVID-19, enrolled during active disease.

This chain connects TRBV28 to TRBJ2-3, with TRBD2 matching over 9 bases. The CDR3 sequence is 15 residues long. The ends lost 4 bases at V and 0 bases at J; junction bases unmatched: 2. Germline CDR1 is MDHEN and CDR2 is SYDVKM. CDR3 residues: CASSWTSESTDTQYF. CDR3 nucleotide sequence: TGTGCCAGCAGTTGGACTAGCGAGAGCACAGATACGCAGTATTTT.

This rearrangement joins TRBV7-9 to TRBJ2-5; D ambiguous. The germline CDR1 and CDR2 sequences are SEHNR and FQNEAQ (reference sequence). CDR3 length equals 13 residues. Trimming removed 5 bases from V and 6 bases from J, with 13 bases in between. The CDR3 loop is CASSSPPLQTQYF. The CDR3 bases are TGTGCCAGCAGCAGCCCCCCCCTGCAGACCCAGTACTTC. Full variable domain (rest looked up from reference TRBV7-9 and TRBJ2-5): DTGVSQNPRHKITKRGQNVTFRCDPISEHNRLYWYRQTLGQGPEFLTYFQNEAQLEKSRLLSDRFSAERPKGSFSTLEIQRTEQGDSAMYLCASSSPPLQTQYFGPGTRLLVL.

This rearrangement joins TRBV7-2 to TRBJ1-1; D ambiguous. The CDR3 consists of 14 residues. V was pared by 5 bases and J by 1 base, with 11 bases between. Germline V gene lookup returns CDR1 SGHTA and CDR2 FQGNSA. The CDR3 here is CASSTERPNTEAFF. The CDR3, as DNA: TGTGCCAGCAGCACAGAAAGACCGAACACTGAAGCTTTCTTT.

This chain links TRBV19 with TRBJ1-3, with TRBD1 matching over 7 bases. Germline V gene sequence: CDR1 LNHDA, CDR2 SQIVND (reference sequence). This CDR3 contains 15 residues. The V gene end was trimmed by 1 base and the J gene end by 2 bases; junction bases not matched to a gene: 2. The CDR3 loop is CASSIGQGAGNTIYF. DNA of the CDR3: TGTGCCAGTAGTATAGGGCAGGGGGCTGGAAACACCATATATTTT.

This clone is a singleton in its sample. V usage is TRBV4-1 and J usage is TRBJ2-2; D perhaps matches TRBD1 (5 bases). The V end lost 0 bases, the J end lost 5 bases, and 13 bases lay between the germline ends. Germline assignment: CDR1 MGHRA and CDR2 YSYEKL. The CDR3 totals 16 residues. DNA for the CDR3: TGCGCCAGCAGCCAAGATCTAGGCAGGGAAACCGGGGAGCTGTTTTTT. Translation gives CASSQDLGRETGELFF.

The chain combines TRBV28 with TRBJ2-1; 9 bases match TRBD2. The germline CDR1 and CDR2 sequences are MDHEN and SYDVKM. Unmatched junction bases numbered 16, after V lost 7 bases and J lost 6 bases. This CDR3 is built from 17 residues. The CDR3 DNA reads TGTGCCAGCACTCCCATCGGGAGGGGACTAGCAATCAATGAGCAGTTCTTC. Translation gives CASTPIGRGLAINEQFF.

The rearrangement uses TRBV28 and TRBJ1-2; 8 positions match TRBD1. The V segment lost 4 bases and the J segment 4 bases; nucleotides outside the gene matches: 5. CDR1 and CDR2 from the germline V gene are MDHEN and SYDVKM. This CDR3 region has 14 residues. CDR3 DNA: TGTGCCAGCAGTTACCGGGACAGGAGCTATGGCTACACCTTC. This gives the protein CASSYRDRSYGYTF.

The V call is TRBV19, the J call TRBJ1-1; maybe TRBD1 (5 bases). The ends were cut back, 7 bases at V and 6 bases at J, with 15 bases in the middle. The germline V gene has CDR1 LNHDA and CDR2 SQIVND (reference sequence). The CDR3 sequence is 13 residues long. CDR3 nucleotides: TGTGCCAGTAAGGACAACGCTATACCTGAAGCTTTCTTT. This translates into CASKDNAIPEAFF.

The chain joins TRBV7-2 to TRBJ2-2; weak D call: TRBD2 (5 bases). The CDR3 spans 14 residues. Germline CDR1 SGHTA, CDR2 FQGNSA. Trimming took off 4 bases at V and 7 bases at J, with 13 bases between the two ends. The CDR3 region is CASSYRVGGGELFF. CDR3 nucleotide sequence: TGTGCCAGCAGCTATAGGGTAGGAGGCGGGGAGCTGTTTTTT.